The 14 T cell receptor beta chains below come from one sample, sequenced in a study of T cell responses to AZD1222 COVID-19 vaccine. TCRdb's table, derived via immunoSEQ multiplex PCR, lists solely in-frame clones and lacks some. The table has 150,000 or so clones, 80% to 95% seen once; the top ten hold over 0.85%. Sequencing was performed on peripheral blood, taken on day 0 of MenACWY control vaccination. The receptors here all came from an adult in good health.

The CDR3, as DNA: TGTGCCAGCTCACTTGGACAGGCCGCAACTAATGAAAAACTGTTTTTT. Residues: CASSLGQAATNEKLFF. V usage is TRBV18 and J usage is TRBJ1-4; 7 positions match TRBD1. The trim removed 4 bases at V and 0 bases at J, leaving 5 bases unmatched. Germline CDR1 is KGHSH and CDR2 is LQKENI. The CDR3 is 16 residues long.

This clone appeared once. V and J are TRBV5-4 and TRBJ2-3; TRBD2 agrees at 7 bases. From germline, CDR1 is SGHNT and CDR2 YYREEE (reference sequence). The CDR3 consists of 15 residues. J gave up 7 bases and V 3 bases, and 11 bases lay outside the gene matches. The CDR3 DNA reads as TGTGCCAGCAGCTGGGGGGGACCGGCCAGATATACGCAGTATTTT. Its protein product is CASSWGGPARYTQYF. Together with reference TRBV5-4 and TRBJ2-3, the CDR3 gives the full variable domain: ETGVTQSPTHLIKTRGQQVTLRCSSQSGHNTVSWYQQALGQGPQFIFQYYREEENGRGNFPPRFSGLQFPNYSSELNVNALELDDSALYLCASSWGGPARYTQYFGPGTRLTVL.

This chain links TRBV28 with TRBJ1-5; 7 nucleotides line up with TRBD1. The V gene end was trimmed by 5 bases and the J gene end by 4 bases; junction bases not matched to a gene: 5. Germline lookup yields CDR1 MDHEN and CDR2 SYDVKM. The CDR3 runs 14 residues. CDR3 sequence reads: CASSDREPNQPQHF. The DNA for the CDR3 is TGTGCCAGCAGTGACAGGGAACCGAATCAGCCCCAGCATTTT.

The chain joins TRBV29-1 to TRBJ1-1; 9 bases agree with TRBD1. CDR1 SQVTM and CDR2 ANQGSEA come from the germline V gene. V was pared by 0 bases and J by 4 bases, with 6 bases of the junction left unmatched. This CDR3 is 15 amino acids long. CDR3 sequence (DNA): TGCAGCGTTGAAGATGGGACAGGGCCGGCCACTGAAGCTTTCTTT. It codes for CSVEDGTGPATEAFF.

This clone was observed a single time. V gene TRBV28 combines with J gene TRBJ2-7; 8 bases match TRBD1. CDR1 and CDR2 from the germline V gene are MDHEN and SYDVKM. With V trimmed by 4 bases and J by 5 bases, 7 bases remained unmatched. The CDR3 totals 14 residues. Written as DNA, the CDR3 is TGTGCCAGCAGTTCGACAGGGGAGATCCACGAGCAGTACTTC. It encodes CASSSTGEIHEQYF.

The chain couples TRBV27 to TRBJ2-1, with TRBD1 identical over 8 bases. CDR1 is MNHEY and CDR2 is SMNVEV in the germline V gene (reference sequence). V dropped 3 bases and J dropped 6; count of bases not matched to a gene: 13. This CDR3 comprises 17 residues. CDR3 in amino acids: CASSFRQGQTITNEQFF. CDR3 DNA: TGTGCCAGCAGTTTCAGACAGGGGCAAACTATTACCAATGAGCAGTTCTTC.

The chain employs TRBV9 and TRBJ2-5, with a tentative D call TRBD2 (5 bases). V was cut by 4 bases and J by 1 base, with 14 bases left in between. The CDR3 has 15 residues. Germline CDR1 and CDR2: SGDLS and YYNGEE. The CDR3 here is CASSPFLEAQETQYF. The CDR3 DNA is TGTGCCAGCAGCCCATTTCTGGAGGCCCAAGAGACCCAGTACTTC.

V is TRBV7-2 and J is TRBJ1-1, with D uncertain. Germline CDR1 SGHTA, CDR2 FQGNSA. This CDR3 has 14 residues. V lost 0 bases, J lost 1 base, and 6 bases lay in between. CDR3 DNA: TGTGCCAGCAGCTTAGCCCCGGGGAACACTGAAGCTTTCTTT. This encodes CASSLAPGNTEAFF.

J is TRBJ2-5 and V is TRBV25-1, with 8 bases matching TRBD1. Germline CDR1 is MGHDK and CDR2 is SYGVNS. V gave up 3 bases and J gave up 1 base; unmatched junction bases: 1. The CDR3 runs to 14 residues. CDR3 in amino acids: CASSDDRGQETQYF. Here the CDR3 DNA reads TGTGCCAGCAGTGACGACAGGGGCCAAGAGACCCAGTACTTC.

This rearrangement joins TRBV5-1 to TRBJ1-2, with D possibly being TRBD1 (5 bases). V lost 4 bases to trimming and J lost 1 base, with 8 bases between them. Germline values: CDR1 SGHRS, CDR2 YFSETQ. The CDR3 loop spans 13 amino acids. The CDR3: CASSAGGNYGYTF. In DNA form, the CDR3 reads TGCGCCAGCAGCGCCGGGGGTAACTATGGCTACACCTTC.

V is TRBV5-4 and J is TRBJ1-2; TRBD1 is a possible D gene (5 bases). There are 15 residues in the CDR3. V dropped 4 bases and J dropped 8 bases, with 21 bases sitting between them. Germline V CDR1 and CDR2: SGHNT, YYREEE (reference sequence). In DNA form, the CDR3 reads TGTGCCAGCAGCGCAGCCCAGGGAGTTCTGGGAGGCTACACCTTC. Protein product: CASSAAQGVLGGYTF.

The chain recombines TRBV6-5 with TRBJ1-2; D remains unclear. CDR3 length: 14 amino acids. Germline values: CDR1 MNHEY, CDR2 SVGAGI. Trimming cost V 4 bases and J 2 bases, with 11 bases left between them. CDR3 bases: TGTGCCAGCAGTTTCTCCCCGGGCAACTATGGCTACACCTTC. As protein: CASSFSPGNYGYTF.

This sequence joins TRBV9 and TRBJ2-7; TRBD2 is a possible D gene (6 bases). The CDR3 has 14 residues. Germline V gene sequence: CDR1 SGDLS, CDR2 YYNGEE. Trimming took off 2 bases at V and 3 bases at J, with 12 bases between the two ends. As DNA, the CDR3 is TGTGCCAGCAGCGTCGGGGACTCCAGCTACGAGCAGTACTTC. This translates into CASSVGDSSYEQYF.

This chain uses TRBV6-2 or TRBV6-3 with TRBJ2-1; no clear D gene. The V end lost 6 bases, the J end lost 5 bases, and 17 bases lay between the germline ends. In germline, CDR1 is MNHEY, CDR2 SVGEGT. The CDR3 is 15 amino acids. DNA of the CDR3: TGTGCCAGCAGCCTGATTGTATATAAGGACAATGAGCAGTTCTTC. Residues: CASSLIVYKDNEQFF.